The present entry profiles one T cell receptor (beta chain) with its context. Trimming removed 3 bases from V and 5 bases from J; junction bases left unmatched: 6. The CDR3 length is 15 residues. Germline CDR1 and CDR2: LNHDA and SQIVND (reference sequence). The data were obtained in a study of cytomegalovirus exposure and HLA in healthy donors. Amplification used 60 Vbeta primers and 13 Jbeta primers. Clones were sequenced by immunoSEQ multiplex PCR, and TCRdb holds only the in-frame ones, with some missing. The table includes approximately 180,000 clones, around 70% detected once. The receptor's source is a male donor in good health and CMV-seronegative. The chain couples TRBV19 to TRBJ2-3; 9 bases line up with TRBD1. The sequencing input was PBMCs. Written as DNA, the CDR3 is TGTGCCAGTAGTATGGGGACAGGGATACGAGATACGCAGTATTTT. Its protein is CASSMGTGIRDTQYF. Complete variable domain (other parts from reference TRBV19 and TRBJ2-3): DGGITQSPKYLFRKEGQNVTLSCEQNLNHDAMYWYRQDPGQGLRLIYYSQIVNDFQKGDIAEGYSVSREKKESFPLTVTSAQKNPTAFYLCASSMGTGIRDTQYFGPGTRLTVL.